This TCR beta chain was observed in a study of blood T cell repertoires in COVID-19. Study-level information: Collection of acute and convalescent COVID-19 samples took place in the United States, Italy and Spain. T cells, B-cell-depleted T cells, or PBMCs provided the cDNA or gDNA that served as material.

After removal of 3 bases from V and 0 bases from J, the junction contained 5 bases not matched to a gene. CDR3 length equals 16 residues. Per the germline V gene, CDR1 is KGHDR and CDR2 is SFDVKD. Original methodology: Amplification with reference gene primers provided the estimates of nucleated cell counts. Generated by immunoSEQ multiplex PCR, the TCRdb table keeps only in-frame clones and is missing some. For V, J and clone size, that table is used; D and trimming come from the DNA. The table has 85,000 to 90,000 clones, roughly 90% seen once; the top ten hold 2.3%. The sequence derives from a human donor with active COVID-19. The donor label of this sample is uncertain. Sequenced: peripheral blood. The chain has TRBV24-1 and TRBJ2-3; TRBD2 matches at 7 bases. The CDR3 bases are TGTGCCACCAGTGATCGCGGGGGAACTAGCACAGATACGCAGTATTTT. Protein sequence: CATSDRGGTSTDTQYF.